What follows are 31 T cell receptor beta chains derived from one specimen sequenced in a study of OX40 agonist ivuxolimab in advanced cancers. Clones were read by immunoSEQ multiplex PCR, and TCRdb kept only the in-frame ones, dropping some. The sample yields about 68,000 clones, around 83% seen once. The sample was CD4+ or CD8+ T cells sorted from blood, taken in a trial of the OX40 agonist ivuxolimab. The source of these receptors is an adult with an advanced solid tumor such as melanoma, head and neck, liver or kidney cancer.

The chain employs TRBV6-5 and TRBJ2-2, with 8 bases matching TRBD1. J lost 1 base, V lost 6 bases, and 4 bases had no gene match. CDR3 length: 15 residues. CDR1 and CDR2 (germline): MNHEY, SVGAGI. The CDR3 coding sequence is TGTGCCAGCAGGCACGGGACAGGGAACACCGGGGAGCTGTTTTTT. Translating gives CASRHGTGNTGELFF.

The chain joins TRBV6-4 to TRBJ2-6; perhaps D is TRBD1 or TRBD2 (6 bases each). The CDR3 extends over 18 amino acids. Germline loops: CDR1 MRHNA, CDR2 SNTAGT. V lost 6 bases to trimming and J lost 1 base, with 19 bases between them. The CDR3 protein is CASRPFPGAPSGANVLTF. The CDR3 DNA reads as TGTGCCAGCAGACCCTTCCCGGGGGCGCCGTCTGGGGCCAACGTCCTGACTTTC.

The J gene is TRBJ2-7, the V gene TRBV28; 8 bases are a match to TRBD2. V lost 5 bases and J lost 0; bases outside the gene matches: 9. CDR1 is MDHEN, CDR2 SYDVKM, per germline. The length of the CDR3 is 16 residues. The CDR3 here is CASSMQQRGNSYEQYF. CDR3 sequence (DNA): TGTGCCAGCAGTATGCAACAGCGGGGGAACTCCTACGAGCAGTACTTC.

The chain employs TRBV4-1 and TRBJ2-5, with 9 positions matching TRBD1. The V gene end was trimmed by 2 bases and the J gene end by 9 bases; junction bases not matched to a gene: 13. The CDR3 contains 16 residues. CDR1 and CDR2 from the germline V gene are MGHRA and YSYEKL. The CDR3 sequence: CASSQPGQGIERAQYF. The CDR3 DNA follows: TGCGCCAGCAGCCAACCGGGACAGGGTATTGAGAGGGCCCAGTACTTC.

The gene calls are TRBV19 and TRBJ2-7; D remains ambiguous. Trimming removed 3 bases from V and 3 bases from J, with 12 bases in between. The CDR3 is 14 amino acids. The germline V gene has CDR1 LNHDA and CDR2 SQIVND (reference sequence). CDR3 coding DNA: TGTGCCAGTAGTATTAATCTGGGGAACTACGAGCAGTACTTC. Its translation: CASSINLGNYEQYF.

The rearrangement joins TRBV6-6 to TRBJ2-1; TRBD1 matches 8 bases. The CDR3 consists of 14 residues. Germline loops: CDR1 MNHNY, CDR2 SVGAGI (reference sequence). V dropped 10 bases and J dropped 4; count of bases not matched to a gene: 9. CDR3 amino acids: CATGQGSLYNEQFF. Written as DNA, the CDR3 is TGTGCCACCGGACAGGGATCCCTTTACAATGAGCAGTTCTTC.

This chain uses TRBV7-7 with TRBJ2-2; the match to TRBD1 covers 7 bases. The trim removed 4 bases at V and 6 bases at J, leaving 2 bases unmatched. The CDR3 loop spans 13 amino acids. Germline CDR1 and CDR2: SSHAT and FNYEAQ (reference sequence). In DNA, the CDR3 is TGTGCCAGCAGCTCAACAGGGGCCGGGGAGCTGTTTTTT. Protein sequence: CASSSTGAGELFF.

The rearrangement joins TRBV5-1 to TRBJ1-4; no clear D gene. The CDR3 consists of 15 residues. Germline lookup yields CDR1 SGHRS and CDR2 YFSETQ. Trimming pared 1 base from V and 5 bases from J, leaving 12 bases between. The CDR3 nucleotides read TGCGCCAGCAGCTTGATGGGTTCCCTGAATGAAAAACTGTTTTTT. This gives the protein CASSLMGSLNEKLFF.

V gene TRBV19 combines with J gene TRBJ2-1, with D unclear. V shed 6 bases and J shed 5 bases, with 14 bases lying between them. This CDR3 is built from 14 residues. Looked up from germline, CDR1 is LNHDA and CDR2 is SQIVND (reference sequence). The CDR3 DNA reads as TGTGCCAGTAGGACGAGGCCCACGGACAATGAGCAGTTCTTC. Amino acids: CASRTRPTDNEQFF.

This sequence joins TRBV7-9 and TRBJ2-7; unclear D gene. Germline loops: CDR1 SEHNR, CDR2 FQNEAQ (reference sequence). V was trimmed by 1 base and J by 1 base, leaving 17 bases between them. CDR3 length: 17 amino acids. The CDR3 DNA sequence: TGTGCCAGCAGCTTAGGCTCTGGCCAAACAGCTTCCTACGAGCAGTACTTC. It translates to CASSLGSGQTASYEQYF.

This chain connects TRBV18 to TRBJ2-7; D assignment may be TRBD1 or TRBD2 (5 bases each). The CDR3 has 13 amino acids. V dropped 5 bases and J dropped 8 bases, with 16 bases sitting between them. Looked up from germline, CDR1 is KGHSH and CDR2 is LQKENI. This chain's CDR3 is CASSWDRSTQQYF. CDR3 DNA sequence: TGTGCCAGCTCATGGGACCGCTCTACTCAGCAGTACTTC.

This sequence joins TRBV29-1 and TRBJ1-1; 7 positions match TRBD1. The CDR3 runs 17 residues. Losses at the gene ends were 3 bases for V and 0 bases for J; bases not matched to a gene: 13. CDR1 is SQVTM and CDR2 is ANQGSEA in the germline V gene. CDR3 bases: TGCAGCGTTGACCCTTTCCAACAGGGGCGAATGAACACTGAAGCTTTCTTT. Protein: CSVDPFQQGRMNTEAFF.

The J gene is TRBJ2-3, the V gene TRBV6-6, with D tentatively TRBD2 (6 bases). The CDR3 length is 14 residues. Trimming stripped 0 bases from V and 9 bases from J, with 13 bases between. Germline values: CDR1 MNHNY, CDR2 SVGAGI (reference sequence). The CDR3 reads CASSYSGGEQTQYF. CDR3 bases: TGTGCCAGCAGTTACTCCGGCGGGGAGCAAACGCAGTATTTT.

This chain links TRBV6-5 with TRBJ2-7; D not certain. Germline V gene lookup returns CDR1 MNHEY and CDR2 SVGAGI. Trimming left V 6 bases short and J 0 bases short, with 12 bases between. The CDR3 totals 14 residues. This chain's CDR3 is CASRPGVGSYEQYF. CDR3 DNA sequence: TGTGCCAGCAGGCCTGGGGTGGGCTCCTACGAGCAGTACTTC.

V and J are TRBV2 and TRBJ1-1, with 8 positions matching TRBD1. The V segment lost 7 bases and the J segment 0 bases; nucleotides outside the gene matches: 10. Germline CDR1 and CDR2: SNHLY and FYNNEI. The CDR3 is made up of 16 amino acids. CDR3 in amino acids: CASIGTGGLLNTEAFF. CDR3 DNA: TGTGCCAGCATCGGGACAGGCGGCCTACTGAACACTGAAGCTTTCTTT.

The V gene is TRBV6-1, the J gene TRBJ1-2; no firm D call. This CDR3 is 14 amino acids long. Per germline, CDR1 MNHNS and CDR2 SASEGT. Trimming pared 5 bases from V and 4 bases from J, leaving 14 bases between. CDR3 bases: TGTGCCAGCAGTACAGCGGTGGGGTTCTATGGCTACACCTTC. Its protein product is CASSTAVGFYGYTF.

The chain links TRBV27 to TRBJ1-2, with 10 bases that match TRBD1. CDR1 is MNHEY and CDR2 is SMNVEV in the germline V gene (reference sequence). This CDR3 is 13 amino acids long. J lost 6 bases, V lost 5 bases, and 3 bases had no gene match. CDR3 sequence reads: CASSRQGADGYTF. Written as DNA, the CDR3 is TGTGCCAGCAGTAGACAGGGGGCGGATGGCTACACCTTC.

The genes are TRBV5-4 and TRBJ2-7, with D perhaps TRBD1 or TRBD2 (5 bases each). V was trimmed by 2 bases and J by 2 bases, leaving 26 bases between them. This CDR3 region has 19 residues. Germline CDR1 and CDR2: SGHNT and YYREEE (reference sequence). CDR3 DNA sequence: TGTGCCAGCAGCTTTTTTGTCGGGTCAGGGTTTATGGGGGCCTACGAGCAGTACTTC. It translates to CASSFFVGSGFMGAYEQYF. Drawing the rest from reference TRBV5-4 and TRBJ2-7, the complete variable domain is ETGVTQSPTHLIKTRGQQVTLRCSSQSGHNTVSWYQQALGQGPQFIFQYYREEENGRGNFPPRFSGLQFPNYSSELNVNALELDDSALYLCASSFFVGSGFMGAYEQYFGPGTRLTVT.

The genes are TRBV29-1 and TRBJ2-5, with 11 bases aligning to TRBD2. Looked up from germline, CDR1 is SQVTM and CDR2 is ANQGSEA. CDR3 size: 16 residues. Unmatched junction bases numbered 10, after V lost 3 bases and J lost 4 bases. CDR3 loop: CSVELMLAGGGETQYF. The DNA for the CDR3 is TGCAGCGTTGAGTTGATGCTAGCGGGGGGCGGAGAGACCCAGTACTTC.

The sample holds a few counts of this clone. The chain uses TRBV28 and TRBJ1-2; D is ambiguous. V lost 5 bases and J 2 bases, leaving 3 bases between the germline ends. Germline CDR1 MDHEN, CDR2 SYDVKM. The CDR3 totals 11 residues. Here the CDR3 reads CASSPNYGYTF. Here the CDR3 DNA reads TGTGCCAGCAGTCCGAACTATGGCTACACCTTC.

The chain recombines TRBV19 with TRBJ2-4; 8 bases map to TRBD2. V was pared by 3 bases and J by 0 bases, with 10 bases of the junction left unmatched. Per germline, CDR1 LNHDA and CDR2 SQIVND (reference sequence). This CDR3 is 18 amino acids long. The CDR3 protein is CASSIFARGGIAKNIQYF. The DNA of the CDR3 is TGTGCCAGTAGTATCTTCGCCCGGGGGGGAATAGCCAAAAACATTCAGTACTTC.

The rearrangement joins TRBV7-2 to TRBJ1-2; 10 bases are a match to TRBD1. The CDR3 runs 14 residues. Unmatched junction bases numbered 13, after V lost 10 bases and J lost 8 bases. Germline loops: CDR1 SGHTA, CDR2 FQGNSA. The chain's CDR3 is CATHARQGARGYTF. DNA of the CDR3: TGTGCCACCCACGCACGACAGGGGGCACGAGGCTACACCTTC.

The chain links TRBV11-2 to TRBJ1-2, with TRBD1 matching over 8 bases. The germline gives CDR1 SGHAT, CDR2 FQNNGV. V gave up 5 bases and J gave up 4 bases; unmatched junction bases: 12. The CDR3 has 16 residues. The CDR3 protein is CASSHFGTGGIYGYTF. The CDR3 DNA reads as TGTGCCAGCAGCCACTTCGGTACAGGGGGTATCTATGGCTACACCTTC.

For the CDR3, the DNA is TGTGCCAGCTCACATAGGAACCGGGAGGCCCGGAACTATGGCTACACCTTC. This translates into CASSHRNREARNYGYTF. This rearrangement joins TRBV18 to TRBJ1-2; D is uncertain. V lost 4 bases, J lost 2 bases, and 20 bases lay in between. The CDR3 is 17 amino acids. Germline V CDR1 and CDR2: KGHSH, LQKENI.

V is TRBV2 and J is TRBJ1-2; 8 bases match TRBD1. Germline V gene sequence: CDR1 SNHLY, CDR2 FYNNEI. With V trimmed by 7 bases and J by 4 bases, 8 bases remained unmatched. The length of the CDR3 is 14 residues. CDR3 in DNA: TGTGCCAGCAAACGGACAGGGAACGTCTATGGCTACACCTTC. It encodes CASKRTGNVYGYTF.

The chain is built from TRBV6-6 and TRBJ1-5; D is perhaps TRBD1 (5 bases). Germline V CDR1 and CDR2: MNHNY, SVGAGI (reference sequence). Trimming removed 6 bases from V and 4 bases from J, with 16 bases in between. The CDR3 length is 15 residues. Here the CDR3 DNA reads TGTGCCAGCAGCCCTACCCGGGACGTTAATCAGCCCCAGCATTTT. Residues: CASSPTRDVNQPQHF.

The CDR3 loop is CASSFRVEALAKNIQYF. CDR3 DNA sequence: TGTGCCAGCAGCTTCAGGGTGGAGGCTCTAGCCAAAAACATTCAGTACTTC. This chain joins TRBV11-2 and TRBJ2-4; D may match TRBD1 or TRBD2 (5 bases each). Trimming took off 3 bases at V and 0 bases at J, with 15 bases between the two ends. This CDR3 region has 17 residues. CDR1 SGHAT and CDR2 FQNNGV come from the germline V gene.

The chain joins TRBV10-1 to TRBJ2-3; D call uncertain. The germline V gene encodes CDR1 WNHNN and CDR2 SYGVQD (reference sequence). The germline V and J ends were trimmed by 2 bases and 0 bases, with 12 bases remaining between them. The CDR3 consists of 16 residues. CDR3 in DNA: TGCGCCAGCAGTGAGAGTTTAGGGTCCAGCACAGATACGCAGTATTTT. It specifies CASSESLGSSTDTQYF.

This sequence joins TRBV5-6 and TRBJ2-5; D is possibly TRBD2 (6 bases). V was pared by 4 bases and J by 4 bases, with 11 bases between. The CDR3 consists of 13 residues. CDR1 is SGHDT, CDR2 YYEEEE, per germline. CDR3 nucleotide sequence: TGTGCCAGCAGCCCCCAGGGAGGAGAGACCCAGTACTTC. This gives the protein CASSPQGGETQYF.

This clone was detected once. This chain connects TRBV6-6 to TRBJ2-1; no reliable D call. CDR3 length equals 14 residues. The germline V gene encodes CDR1 MNHNY and CDR2 SVGAGI (reference sequence). Between the trimmed V and J ends, which lost 2 bases and 3 bases, there was a span of 8 bases. Written as DNA, the CDR3 is TGTGCCAGCAGTTACGCATGGGTCTACAATGAGCAGTTCTTC. It codes for CASSYAWVYNEQFF.

The V and J genes are TRBV6-5 and TRBJ1-2, with D possibly TRBD1 on 5 matching bases. CDR1 and CDR2 from the germline V gene are MNHEY and SVGAGI. Trimming shortened V by 6 bases and J by 2 bases, and 16 bases separated the two germline ends. CDR3 size: 15 residues. This CDR3 is CASSPHTGGNYGYTF. The CDR3 nucleotides read TGTGCCAGCAGCCCTCACACGGGGGGAAACTATGGCTACACCTTC.